This entry is about one T cell receptor beta chain. What this receptor recognizes is not known. Base qualities were left out, and no much larger clone turns up one base away. TCRbeta CDR3 regions were amplified from genomic DNA by means of the immunoSEQ Assay, a bias-controlled multiplex PCR. Processing in the source paper ran as follows. The number of nucleated cells in each sample was estimated from the amplification of reference gene primers within the assay. To quantify the absolute abundance of each unique TCRbeta CDR3 rearrangement, sequence reads were collapsed and filtered. For each sample, productive Simpson clonality was calculated by taking the square root of Simpson's diversity index across productive rearrangements. In its TCRdb copy, this immuneACCESS table keeps in-frame sequences only and misses some clones. Where compared with another copy, unresolved V genes explain less than half of these, and the others have no known cause. Clone size and V and J calls were adopted from that table, with D and trimming inferred from the DNA. This sample holds around 190,000 clones; about four fifths were observed only once. The top ten clonotypes cover around 8% of the sample.

The record originates from a study of blood T cell repertoires in COVID-19 (dated by TCRdb to 2018 to 2021). Notes on the research overall: Samples covering the acute and convalescent phases of COVID-19 were provided by collaborators in the United States, Italy and Spain. The material from the prospective study consisted of cDNA or gDNA derived from T cells, B-cell-depleted T cells, or PBMCs. Subjects who had been exposed to COVID-19, were actively infected with it, or had recovered from it provided the deeply sampled blood TCRbeta repertoires that made up the dataset. Where available, HLA class I and class II types were taken from metadata supplied by the sample provider and were not determined by assay-based typing. Nearly every sample came with metadata listing a de-identified subject ID, COVID-19 status, age in years and sex. Samples were obtained from the ongoing ImmuneRACE study (first 160 participants) and from 950 to 1,500 subjects provided by 6 global collaborators. The repertoires were released in a freely available public database intended as a resource for research on the immune response to SARS-CoV-2.

Summary of the overall study and its limitations: The amount of clinical and demographic metadata varied by source and participant and was provided uncurated.

At one collaborating source in Seattle, patients were enrolled during active infection and were followed longitudinally through the course of disease. Whole blood was collected in K2EDTA tubes by collaborating institutions according to the institutions' own protocols. For TCRbeta analysis, collaborators shipped samples in one of three forms: frozen whole blood, isolated PBMCs, or DNA extracted from either of those sample types. The TCR originated in a woman aged 55-69 years with COVID-19, enrolled during active disease. Sequences were obtained from peripheral blood.

The nucleotide sequence is given as TGTGCCAGCTCATCGTCAGGGGGACAGACCTACGAGCAGTACTTC. Its coded protein is CASSSSGGQTYEQYF. This sequence uses TRBV18 and TRBJ2-7; the central 7 bases match TRBD1. The germline V gene specifies KGHSH as CDR1 and LQKENI as CDR2. From the cysteine up to the phenylalanine, the CDR3 has a length of 15 residues. The read is trimmed to its CDR3 DNA, 45 bases read in frame from base 1. After removal of 5 bases from V and 2 bases from J, the junction retains 9 bases not matched to a gene.